The 12 T cell receptor beta chains reported below all come from one sample, sequenced in a study of CD8+ T cells in alopecia areata. cDNA reverse transcribed from extracted RNA served as the sequencing template. Data came from immunoSEQ multiplex PCR; TCRdb stores just in-frame clones and leaves some out. The sample lists 200,000 to 250,000 clones; 57% were seen once. Material: CD4+ T cells sorted from blood, obtained at week 0. These TCRs come from a human donor with alopecia areata.

V gene TRBV6-5 combines with J gene TRBJ2-3; D is unresolved. The CDR3 runs 12 residues. With 4 bases removed from V and 4 bases from J, the gap between germline ends came to 6 bases. The germline V gene has CDR1 MNHEY and CDR2 SVGAGI. CDR3 in DNA: TGTGCCAGCAGTTCCCCTCCAGATACGCAGTATTTT. Amino acids: CASSSPPDTQYF.

This clone was found once. The CDR3 is CASSSGRTENEKLFF. In DNA, the CDR3 is TGTGCCAGCAGCTCGGGACGAACCGAAAATGAAAAACTGTTTTTT. This chain joins TRBV13 and TRBJ1-4, with TRBD1 as a possible D gene (5 bases). The CDR3 is made up of 15 amino acids. Germline CDR1 reads PRHDT; CDR2 reads FYEKMQ (reference sequence). V was trimmed by 4 bases and J by 5 bases, leaving 14 bases between them.

This rearrangement joins TRBV5-6 to TRBJ1-1, with TRBD1 matching 7 bases. Germline CDR1 is SGHDT and CDR2 is YYEEEE. Germline trimming cut 2 bases from V and 1 base from J; bases unmatched to any gene: 2. The length of the CDR3 is 14 residues. DNA for the CDR3: TGTGCCAGCAGCTTACAGGGGACGAACACTGAAGCTTTCTTT. Translated, it gives CASSLQGTNTEAFF.

This clone was seen a handful of times. The chain couples TRBV27 to TRBJ1-5; D is uncertain. V was clipped by 3 bases and J by 4 bases, with 4 bases between them. Germline CDR1 and CDR2: MNHEY and SMNVEV (reference sequence). The CDR3 totals 12 residues. CDR3 loop: CASSFLNQPQHF. The DNA for the CDR3 is TGTGCCAGCAGTTTCCTTAATCAGCCCCAGCATTTT.

This clone was picked up a small number of times. This chain joins TRBV9 and TRBJ2-3; D possibly uses TRBD1 or TRBD2 (5 bases each). This CDR3 comprises 16 residues. The V gene lost 1 base and the J gene lost 2 bases, with 14 bases spanning the gap. In germline, CDR1 is SGDLS, CDR2 YYNGEE. The DNA of the CDR3 is TGTGCCAGCAGCGTAAGCGGCAGGGTCAACACAGATACGCAGTATTTT. It is translated as CASSVSGRVNTDTQYF. The complete variable domain, with remaining parts taken from reference TRBV9 and TRBJ2-3, reads DSGVTQTPKHLITATGQRVTLRCSPRSGDLSVYWYQQSLDQGLQFLIQYYNGEERAKGNILERFSAQQFPDLHSELNLSSLELGDSALYFCASSVSGRVNTDTQYFGPGTRLTVL.

This clone has more than one count but fewer than ten. The chain is built from TRBV14 and TRBJ2-3; TRBD2 is a possible D gene (7 bases). In germline, CDR1 is SGHDN, CDR2 FVKESK. The V end lost 4 bases, the J end lost 4 bases, and 15 bases lay between the germline ends. The CDR3 extends over 15 amino acids. The CDR3 sequence: CASSPLTGRADTQYF. The DNA of the CDR3 is TGTGCCAGCAGCCCCCTAACAGGGAGGGCAGATACGCAGTATTTT.

Regarding this clone: The sample contains more than one DNA sequence encoding this CDR3. This chain uses TRBV29-1 with TRBJ2-7, with D perhaps given as TRBD1 or TRBD2 (5 bases each). Germline CDR1 and CDR2: SQVTM and ANQGSEA. CDR3 length: 12 amino acids. Trimming pared 7 bases from V and 4 bases from J, leaving 14 bases between. CDR3 nucleotides: TGCAGCGGCGGGCAGGGAACGTACGAGCAGTACTTC. Amino acids: CSGGQGTYEQYF.

V and J are TRBV6-5 and TRBJ1-2, with TRBD1 as a possible D gene (6 bases). V dropped 0 bases and J dropped 5 bases, with 16 bases sitting between them. Germline CDR1 is MNHEY and CDR2 is SVGAGI. This CDR3 has 16 amino acids. This chain's CDR3 is CASSYSDPGESYGYTF. The CDR3 bases are TGTGCCAGCAGTTACTCGGACCCAGGGGAATCGTATGGCTACACCTTC.

The rearrangement uses TRBV5-4 and TRBJ2-3, with 8 bases aligning to TRBD2. The CDR3 contains 17 residues. Germline values: CDR1 SGHNT, CDR2 YYREEE (reference sequence). With V trimmed by 0 bases and J by 4 bases, 10 bases remained unmatched. The CDR3 loop reads CASSLGSSGLKADTQYF. CDR3 DNA: TGTGCCAGCAGCTTGGGGTCTAGCGGGCTCAAGGCAGATACGCAGTATTTT.

This clone has just a few counts. The DNA of the CDR3 is TGCGCCAGCAGCCAAGATCCCGGACCAAGGGGGGCAGATACGCAGTATTTT. Its translation is CASSQDPGPRGADTQYF. This chain links TRBV4-1 with TRBJ2-3; either TRBD1 or TRBD2 may supply D (6 bases each). From germline, CDR1 is MGHRA and CDR2 YSYEKL. The CDR3 runs 17 residues. V dropped 0 bases and J dropped 4 bases, with 17 bases sitting between them.

This sequence joins TRBV7-9 and TRBJ2-1, with 7 bases that match TRBD2. V lost 1 base and J lost 4; bases outside the gene matches: 7. From germline, CDR1 is SEHNR and CDR2 FQNEAQ (reference sequence). This CDR3 contains 16 residues. This CDR3 is CASSLGLAAAYNEQFF. The CDR3 nucleotides are TGTGCCAGCAGCTTAGGGCTAGCGGCCGCATACAATGAGCAGTTCTTC.

The V call is TRBV25-1, the J call TRBJ1-6; 8 positions match TRBD1. The CDR3 is 15 amino acids. Germline V gene data show CDR1 as MGHDK and CDR2 as SYGVNS. The V and J ends lost 4 bases and 7 bases, in that order; junction bases with no gene match: 6. CDR3 in amino acids: CASSGTGQGNSPLHF. CDR3 DNA: TGTGCCAGCAGTGGGACCGGACAGGGAAATTCACCCCTCCACTTT.